One TCR beta chain is described in this entry. Its target is unknown. As to time point: newly diagnosed, previously untreated cHL patient sample. From thawed PBMCs, CD8+ T cells were isolated by magnetic negative selection. Peripheral samples used as comparators were newly diagnosed, untreated classical Hodgkin lymphoma PBMCs. This record comes from a study of PD-1 blockade in classical Hodgkin lymphoma. Germline-derived CDR1 and CDR2 are SNHLY and FYNNEI. V was trimmed by 5 bases and J by 0 bases, leaving 16 bases between them. The CDR3 is 16 amino acids. Some clones are missing from TCRdb's copy, which holds only in-frame ones; the method was immunoSEQ multiplex PCR. This sample has 23,000 or so clones; 87% occur once, and the top ten carry over 6%. Study-wide findings and caveats: Reported findings placed baseline TCR diversity lower in newly diagnosed patients (compared with healthy donors). Underlying causes for the observed repertoire differences were not defined, possibly disease activity or prior therapy.

The specimen was CD8+ T cells from blood. The TCR was taken from a human donor with classical Hodgkin lymphoma. This chain connects TRBV2 to TRBJ1-2; D ambiguous. The CDR3 sequence is CASSLLETATNYGYTF. The CDR3 bases are TGTGCCAGCAGTCTACTGGAGACGGCTACTAACTATGGCTACACCTTC. The full variable domain, rest sourced from reference TRBV2 and TRBJ1-2, is EPEVTQTPSHQVTQMGQEVILRCVPISNHLYFYWYRQILGQKVEFLVSFYNNEISEKSEIFDDQFSVERPDGSNFTLKIRSTKLEDSAMYFCASSLLETATNYGYTFGSGTRLTVV.